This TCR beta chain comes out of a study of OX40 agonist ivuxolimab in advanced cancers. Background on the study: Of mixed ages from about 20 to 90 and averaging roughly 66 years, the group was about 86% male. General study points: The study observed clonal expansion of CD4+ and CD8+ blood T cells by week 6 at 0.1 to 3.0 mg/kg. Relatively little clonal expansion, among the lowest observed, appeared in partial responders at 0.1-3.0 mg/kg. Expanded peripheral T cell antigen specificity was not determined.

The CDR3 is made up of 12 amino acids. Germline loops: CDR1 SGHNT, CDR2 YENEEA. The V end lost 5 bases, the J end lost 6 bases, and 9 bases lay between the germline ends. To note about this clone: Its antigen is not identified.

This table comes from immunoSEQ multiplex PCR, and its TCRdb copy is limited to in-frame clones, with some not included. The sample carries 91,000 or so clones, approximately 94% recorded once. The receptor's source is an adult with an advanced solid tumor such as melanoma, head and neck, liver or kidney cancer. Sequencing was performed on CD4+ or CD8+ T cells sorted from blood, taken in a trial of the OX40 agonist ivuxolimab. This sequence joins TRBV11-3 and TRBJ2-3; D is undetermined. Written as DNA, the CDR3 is TGTGCCAGCAGCCGCCGTAGCGATACGCAGTATTTT. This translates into CASSRRSDTQYF.